The 15 T cell receptor beta chains given below trace back to one sample, sequenced in a study of Ad26.COV2.S vaccination and SARS-CoV-2 variants. The method was immunoSEQ multiplex PCR; TCRdb's version includes in-frame clones alone and lacks a portion of them. The sample has 300,000 to 400,000 clones; almost 90% are singletons. Treatment noted: over 15 received Ad26.COV2.S at low or high dose, single or two shots; roughly 5 received placebo; per-sample allocation not given. All samples were drawn on day 63, counting from the first vaccine or placebo injection. The sample consisted of peripheral blood, taken in a trial of Ad26.COV2.S vaccine versus placebo. The receptors come from a person between 18 and 60 years old who received the Ad26.COV2.S COVID-19 vaccine or a placebo.

The chain uses TRBV29-1 and TRBJ2-2; 9 nucleotides align to TRBD1. The V gene's germline CDR1 is SQVTM and CDR2 ANQGSEA. The CDR3 totals 13 residues. J lost 6 bases, V lost 7 bases, and 6 bases had no gene match. Here the CDR3 reads CSARGQGPGELFF. The CDR3, as DNA: TGCAGCGCCCGAGGACAGGGGCCCGGGGAGCTGTTTTTT.

V is TRBV10-1 and J is TRBJ2-5, with D uncertain. Trimming took off 3 bases at V and 9 bases at J, with 11 bases between the two ends. Germline CDR1 WNHNN, CDR2 SYGVQD (reference sequence). CDR3 length equals 12 residues. The CDR3 DNA follows: TGCGCCAGCAGTGAATCTCTGGTCCCCCAGTACTTC. It encodes CASSESLVPQYF.

The chain is built from TRBV12-3 or TRBV12-4 and TRBJ1-1, with D perhaps matching TRBD1 (5 bases). V was cut by 6 bases and J by 8 bases, with 13 bases left in between. This CDR3 comprises 12 residues. The CDR3 DNA is TGTGCCAGCAGACCGACCCGGGACGAAGCTTTCTTT. Amino acids: CASRPTRDEAFF.

The chain uses TRBV12-3 or TRBV12-4 and TRBJ1-1; a weak D match, TRBD1 (6 bases). V lost 4 bases and J 6 bases, leaving 12 bases between the germline ends. The length of the CDR3 is 13 residues. CDR3 amino acids: CASSSIQGSEAFF. The CDR3 nucleotides read TGTGCCAGCAGTTCGATCCAGGGGTCTGAAGCTTTCTTT.

The chain joins TRBV6-5 to TRBJ2-7; 14 positions agree with TRBD2. The CDR3 length is 15 residues. Trimming took 6 bases from V and 7 from J; bases not matched to a gene: 8. The germline gives CDR1 MNHEY, CDR2 SVGAGI. CDR3 nucleotide sequence: TGTGCCAGCAGCATTCGGACTAGCGGGGGGAAAGAGCAGTACTTC. Translating it yields CASSIRTSGGKEQYF.

CDR3 bases: TGTGCCAGCAGTGGGCGGGGGAAGACCCAGTACTTC. Translation: CASSGRGKTQYF. The chain uses TRBV12-3 or TRBV12-4 and TRBJ2-5; 7 positions agree with TRBD2. V gave up 5 bases and J gave up 6 bases; unmatched junction bases: 3. The CDR3 is 12 amino acids.

The rearrangement links TRBV19 to TRBJ2-2; tentatively, D is TRBD1 (5 bases). Germline V gives CDR1 LNHDA, CDR2 SQIVND (reference sequence). Trimming pared 3 bases from V and 1 base from J, leaving 6 bases between. This CDR3 contains 14 residues. In DNA, the CDR3 is TGTGCCAGTAGTATCCAGGGGAACACCGGGGAGCTGTTTTTT. Translation: CASSIQGNTGELFF.

This clone was detected only once. The chain links TRBV20-1 to TRBJ2-7, with D uncertain. The germline V gene has CDR1 DFQATT and CDR2 SNEGSKA (reference sequence). Trimming stripped 3 bases from V and 0 bases from J, with 21 bases between. CDR3 length: 17 residues. The CDR3 region is CSASPVVLRSSSYEQYV. DNA for the CDR3: TGCAGTGCTAGTCCCGTTGTTCTGCGTTCAAGCTCCTACGAGCAGTACGTC.

CDR3 amino acids: CASSLAKPGGEYNEQFF. For the CDR3, the DNA is TGTGCCAGCAGCTTAGCAAAGCCGGGGGGAGAATACAATGAGCAGTTCTTC. The chain joins TRBV7-9 to TRBJ2-1; 7 bases match TRBD2. The V segment lost 0 bases and the J segment 4 bases; nucleotides outside the gene matches: 9. Per the germline V gene, CDR1 is SEHNR and CDR2 is FQNEAQ (reference sequence). The CDR3 runs 17 residues.

The chain links TRBV9 to TRBJ1-3, with D possibly TRBD1 on 6 matching bases. V gave up 2 bases and J gave up 3 bases, with 15 bases separating them. There are 16 residues in the CDR3. CDR1 SGDLS and CDR2 YYNGEE come from the germline V gene. CDR3 DNA: TGTGCCAGCAGCGTGTCGGACAGTAGCTTTGGAAACACCATATATTTT. Its translation: CASSVSDSSFGNTIYF.

The rearrangement links TRBV7-6 to TRBJ1-4; TRBD1 is a possible D gene (6 bases). Germline V CDR1 and CDR2: SGHVS, FNYEAQ. CDR3 length equals 16 residues. Trimming removed 5 bases from V and 8 bases from J, with 21 bases in between. The CDR3, as DNA: TGTGCCAGCAGCCTAAACACCGGGACACAAGGAGAAAAACTGTTTTTT. This encodes CASSLNTGTQGEKLFF.

V gene TRBV6-6 combines with J gene TRBJ1-2; D may be TRBD1 (6 bases). The germline V and J ends were trimmed by 6 bases and 4 bases, with 15 bases remaining between them. Germline V gene sequence: CDR1 MNHNY, CDR2 SVGAGI (reference sequence). The CDR3 totals 14 residues. CDR3 sequence (DNA): TGTGCCAGCAGCCTAGGCGGGGGCGGCTATGGCTACACCTTC. As protein: CASSLGGGGYGYTF.

The sample holds a few counts of this clone. J is TRBJ2-7 and V is TRBV19, with D uncertain. Trimming took off 0 bases at V and 4 bases at J, with 13 bases between the two ends. There are 15 residues in the CDR3. Germline values: CDR1 LNHDA, CDR2 SQIVND (reference sequence). Here the CDR3 DNA reads TGTGCCAGTAGTATAGACGTGTTAAGGGCGTACGAGCAGTACTTC. Translated, it gives CASSIDVLRAYEQYF.

V usage is TRBV7-6 and J usage is TRBJ2-1; D possibly corresponds to TRBD1 (6 bases). Trimming removed 5 bases from V and 3 bases from J, with 14 bases in between. Looked up from germline, CDR1 is SGHVS and CDR2 is FNYEAQ. The CDR3 is 15 residues long. In DNA form, the CDR3 reads TGTGCCAGCAGCGAGTACCAGGGGAGCTACAATGAGCAGTTCTTC. Translated, it gives CASSEYQGSYNEQFF.

This sequence joins TRBV7-8 and TRBJ1-1, with 8 bases fitting TRBD1. CDR3 length equals 14 residues. In germline, CDR1 is SGHVS, CDR2 FQNEAQ. V lost 4 bases, J lost 5 bases, and 6 bases stayed unmatched. The CDR3 region has the DNA TGTGCCAGCAGCTCCAACGACAGGGGAACTGAAGCTTTCTTT. Translation: CASSSNDRGTEAFF. The full variable domain, rest sourced from reference TRBV7-8 and TRBJ1-1, is GAGVSQSPRYKVAKRGQDVALRCDPISGHVSLFWYQQALGQGPEFLTYFQNEAQLDKSGLPSDRFFAERPEGSVSTLKIQRTQQEDSAVYLCASSSNDRGTEAFFGQGTRLTVV.